This T cell receptor (beta chain) was sequenced in a study of OX40 agonist ivuxolimab in advanced cancers. The table came from immunoSEQ multiplex PCR; TCRdb's copy has only in-frame clones and leaves some out. The sample lists roughly 79,000 clones, about four fifths occurring once. For this clone: Other DNA sequences from this sample encode an identical CDR3 as well.

This CDR3 is 13 amino acids long. V lost 2 bases to trimming and J lost 4 bases, with 8 bases between them. Germline CDR1 MDHEN, CDR2 SYDVKM. The sample consisted of CD4+ or CD8+ T cells sorted from blood, taken in a trial of the OX40 agonist ivuxolimab. This TCR came from an adult with an advanced solid tumor such as melanoma, head and neck, liver or kidney cancer. The rearrangement links TRBV28 to TRBJ2-5; D is possibly TRBD2 (6 bases). The CDR3 region is CASSLGGRETQYF. In nucleotides, the CDR3 is TGTGCCAGCAGTTTAGGGGGGAGAGAGACCCAGTACTTC.